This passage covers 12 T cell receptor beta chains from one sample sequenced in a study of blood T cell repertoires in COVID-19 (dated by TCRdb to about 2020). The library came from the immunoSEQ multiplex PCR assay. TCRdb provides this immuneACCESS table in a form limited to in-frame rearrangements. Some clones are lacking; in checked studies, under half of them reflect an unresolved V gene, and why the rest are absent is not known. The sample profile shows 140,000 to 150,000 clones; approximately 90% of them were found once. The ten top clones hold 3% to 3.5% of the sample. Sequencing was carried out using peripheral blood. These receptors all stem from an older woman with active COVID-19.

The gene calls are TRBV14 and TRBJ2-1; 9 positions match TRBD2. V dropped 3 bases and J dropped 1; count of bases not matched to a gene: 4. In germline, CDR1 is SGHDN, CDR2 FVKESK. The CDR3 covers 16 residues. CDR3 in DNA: TGTGCCAGCAGCCACCTCACTAGCGGGTCCTACAATGAGCAGTTCTTC. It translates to CASSHLTSGSYNEQFF.

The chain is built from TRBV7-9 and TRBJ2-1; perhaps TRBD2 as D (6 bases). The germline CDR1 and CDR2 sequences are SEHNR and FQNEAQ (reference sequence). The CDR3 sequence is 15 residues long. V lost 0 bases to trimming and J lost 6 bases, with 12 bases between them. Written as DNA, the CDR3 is TGTGCCAGCAGCTTAGCAGCAGCGGGTCGCAATGAGCAGTTCTTC. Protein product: CASSLAAAGRNEQFF.

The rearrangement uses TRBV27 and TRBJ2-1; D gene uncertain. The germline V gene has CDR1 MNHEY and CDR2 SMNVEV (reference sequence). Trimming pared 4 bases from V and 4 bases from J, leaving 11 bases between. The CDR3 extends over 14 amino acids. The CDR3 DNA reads TGTGCCAGCAGTTGGGTGGCGCGGTACAATGAGCAGTTCTTC. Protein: CASSWVARYNEQFF.

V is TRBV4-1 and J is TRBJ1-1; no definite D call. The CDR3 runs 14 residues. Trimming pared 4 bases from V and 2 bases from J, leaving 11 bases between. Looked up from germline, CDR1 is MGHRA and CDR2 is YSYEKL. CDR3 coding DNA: TGCGCCAGCAGCCCGGGCCCTAGCAACACTGAAGCTTTCTTT. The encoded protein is CASSPGPSNTEAFF.

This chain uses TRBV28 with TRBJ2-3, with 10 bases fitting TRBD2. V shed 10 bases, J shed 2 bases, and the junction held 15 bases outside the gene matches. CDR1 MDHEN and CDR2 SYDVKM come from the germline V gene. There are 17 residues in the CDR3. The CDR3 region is CAIRRGGTSGNTDTQYF. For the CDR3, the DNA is TGTGCCATTCGACGTGGGGGAACTAGCGGGAACACAGATACGCAGTATTTT. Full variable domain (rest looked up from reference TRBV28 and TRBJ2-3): DVKVTQSSRYLVKRTGEKVFLECVQDMDHENMFWYRQDPGLGLRLIYFSYDVKMKEKGDIPEGYSVSREKKERFSLILESASTNQTSMYLCAIRRGGTSGNTDTQYFGPGTRLTVL.

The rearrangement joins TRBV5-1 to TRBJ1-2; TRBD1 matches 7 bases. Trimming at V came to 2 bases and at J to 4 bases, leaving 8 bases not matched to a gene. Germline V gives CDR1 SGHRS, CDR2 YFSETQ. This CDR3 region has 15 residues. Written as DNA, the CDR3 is TGCGCCAGCAGCTTCCTTGACAGGGATTCCTATGGCTACACCTTC. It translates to CASSFLDRDSYGYTF.

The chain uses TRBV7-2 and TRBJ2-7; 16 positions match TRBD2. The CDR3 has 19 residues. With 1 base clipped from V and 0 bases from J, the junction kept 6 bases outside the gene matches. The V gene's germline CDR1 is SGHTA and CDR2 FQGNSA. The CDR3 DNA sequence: TGTGCCAGCAGCTTAGGACCGGGACTAGCGGGAGGGAGCTCCTACGAGCAGTACTTC. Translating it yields CASSLGPGLAGGSSYEQYF.

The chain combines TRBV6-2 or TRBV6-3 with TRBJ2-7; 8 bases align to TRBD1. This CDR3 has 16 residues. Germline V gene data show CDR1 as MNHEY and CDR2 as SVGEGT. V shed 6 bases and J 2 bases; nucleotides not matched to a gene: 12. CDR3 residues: CASSPVAQGQAYEQYF. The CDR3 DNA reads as TGTGCCAGCAGCCCCGTGGCCCAGGGACAGGCCTACGAGCAGTACTTC.

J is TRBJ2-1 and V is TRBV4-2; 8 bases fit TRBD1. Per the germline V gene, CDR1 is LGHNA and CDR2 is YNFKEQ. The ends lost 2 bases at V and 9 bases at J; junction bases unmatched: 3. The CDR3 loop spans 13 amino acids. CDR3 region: CASSQITGGEQFF. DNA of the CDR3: TGTGCCAGCAGCCAAATTACAGGGGGTGAGCAGTTCTTC.

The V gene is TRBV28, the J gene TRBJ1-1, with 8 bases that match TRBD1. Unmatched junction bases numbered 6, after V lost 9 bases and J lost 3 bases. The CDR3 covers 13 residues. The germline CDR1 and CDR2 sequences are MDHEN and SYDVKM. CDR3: CASITGGYTEAFF. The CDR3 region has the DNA TGTGCCAGTATAACAGGGGGATACACTGAAGCTTTCTTT.

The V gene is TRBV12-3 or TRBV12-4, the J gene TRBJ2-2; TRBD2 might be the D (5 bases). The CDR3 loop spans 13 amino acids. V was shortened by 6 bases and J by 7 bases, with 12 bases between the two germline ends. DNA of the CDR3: TGTGCCAGCAGCCTGGGGAGTTACGGGGAGCTGTTTTTT. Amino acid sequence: CASSLGSYGELFF.

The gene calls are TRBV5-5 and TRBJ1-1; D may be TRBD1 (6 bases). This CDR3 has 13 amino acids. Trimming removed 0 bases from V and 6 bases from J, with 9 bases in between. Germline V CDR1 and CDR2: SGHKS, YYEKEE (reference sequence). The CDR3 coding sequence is TGTGCCAGCAGCTTGGGGACAGTGTCTGAAGCTTTCTTT. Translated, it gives CASSLGTVSEAFF.